Below, 24 T cell receptor beta chains from the same sample are listed, as sequenced in a study of cytomegalovirus exposure and HLA in healthy donors. The PCR used 60 Vbeta and 13 Jbeta primers. Here immunoSEQ multiplex PCR was the method, and the copy in TCRdb shows in-frame clones only, minus some. The table lists about 25,000 clones, 79% of them singletons. Sample: PBMCs. These receptors were collected from a male donor in good health and CMV-seronegative.

As for this clone: Other DNA sequences in this specimen translate into the identical CDR3. The chain joins TRBV5-6 to TRBJ1-5; D gene unclear. The CDR3 contains 16 residues. The V end was cut by 0 bases, the J end by 2 bases, with 12 bases between. Germline V lookup: CDR1 SGHDT, CDR2 YYEEEE. CDR3 coding DNA: TGTGCCAGCAGCTTGGGGGCAGGCGGGGGCAATCAGCCCCAGCATTTT. This gives the protein CASSLGAGGGNQPQHF.

The V call is TRBV2, the J call TRBJ1-6, with TRBD1 identical over 7 bases. V gave up 9 bases and J gave up 7 bases; unmatched junction bases: 3. Germline V gene lookup returns CDR1 SNHLY and CDR2 FYNNEI. The CDR3 runs 12 residues. CDR3 amino acids: CARQGTNSPLHF. The DNA of the CDR3 is TGTGCCAGACAGGGGACGAATTCACCCCTCCACTTT.

This chain uses TRBV9 with TRBJ2-7; D may be TRBD2 (5 bases). This CDR3 has 15 residues. The germline gives CDR1 SGDLS, CDR2 YYNGEE. V was clipped by 0 bases and J by 2 bases, with 12 bases between them. CDR3: CASSVEVGETYEQYF. CDR3 DNA sequence: TGTGCCAGCAGCGTAGAGGTGGGAGAGACCTACGAGCAGTACTTC.

The genes are TRBV2 and TRBJ2-2; 7 nucleotides agree with TRBD2. The germline gives CDR1 SNHLY, CDR2 FYNNEI. CDR3 size: 14 residues. Trimming at V came to 3 bases and at J to 8 bases, leaving 6 bases not matched to a gene. DNA for the CDR3: TGTGCCAGCAGTGATCGGGGCGGGAGAGGGGAGCTGTTTTTT. The encoded protein is CASSDRGGRGELFF.

As for this clone: Other DNA sequences from this sample encode an identical CDR3 as well. This chain uses TRBV7-2 with TRBJ2-2; D uncertain. Between the trimmed V and J ends, which lost 4 bases and 1 base, there was a span of 7 bases. CDR3 length: 14 residues. The germline CDR1 and CDR2 sequences are SGHTA and FQGNSA. The CDR3 here is CASSSLRNTGELFF. CDR3 sequence (DNA): TGTGCCAGCAGCTCCCTGAGGAACACCGGGGAGCTGTTTTTT.

With respect to this clone: Other DNA sequences in the sample encode the same CDR3. This chain links TRBV27 with TRBJ2-2; 10 bases map to TRBD1. This CDR3 has 17 amino acids. Germline values: CDR1 MNHEY, CDR2 SMNVEV (reference sequence). V was clipped by 2 bases and J by 7 bases; unmatched bases: 10. CDR3 sequence: CASSLPGDRGPLGELFF. Written as DNA, the CDR3 is TGTGCCAGCAGTTTACCTGGCGACAGGGGGCCCCTCGGGGAGCTGTTTTTT.

The chain joins TRBV6-6 to TRBJ1-1; 7 bases align to TRBD1. The CDR3 spans 13 residues. With V trimmed by 4 bases and J by 7 bases, 6 bases remained unmatched. Germline CDR1 MNHNY, CDR2 SVGAGI (reference sequence). The CDR3 coding sequence is TGTGCCAGCAGTTTCGGGACAGAATTTGAAGCTTTCTTT. This sequence encodes CASSFGTEFEAFF.

V is TRBV7-3 and J is TRBJ2-1; no clear D. Germline lookup yields CDR1 SGHTA and CDR2 FQGTGA. The V gene lost 5 bases and the J gene lost 6 bases, with 20 bases spanning the gap. The CDR3 is 16 amino acids. CDR3 DNA sequence: TGTGCCAGCAGCCCCCCAGGCCCCAGCATGGGCAATGAGCAGTTCTTC. As protein: CASSPPGPSMGNEQFF. Combining the CDR3 with reference TRBV7-3 and TRBJ2-1 gives the whole variable domain GAGVSQTPSNKVTEKGKYVELRCDPISGHTALYWYRQSLGQGPEFLIYFQGTGAADDSGLPNDRFFAVRPEGSVSTLKIQRTERGDSAVYLCASSPPGPSMGNEQFFGPGTRLTVL.

This chain links TRBV7-9 with TRBJ2-7; D might be TRBD2 (5 bases). CDR3 length: 14 amino acids. Germline loops: CDR1 SEHNR, CDR2 FQNEAQ (reference sequence). Here the CDR3 reads CSSCKQETAYEQYF. Written as DNA, the CDR3 is TGTTCTAGCTGCAAGCAGGAGACGGCATACGAGCAGTACTTC.

The V call is TRBV7-3, the J call TRBJ2-3; 15 bases match TRBD2. V lost 5 bases, J lost 6 bases, and 3 bases stayed unmatched. The CDR3 runs 15 residues. The germline gives CDR1 SGHTA, CDR2 FQGTGA. The CDR3 protein is CASSTGLAGGDTQYF. The CDR3, as DNA: TGTGCCAGCAGCACTGGACTAGCGGGGGGGGATACGCAGTATTTT.

The chain carries TRBV7-9 and TRBJ1-1; a possible D gene is TRBD1 (5 bases). The CDR3 is 14 amino acids. The germline V gene has CDR1 SEHNR and CDR2 FQNEAQ (reference sequence). The ends were cut back, 3 bases at V and 3 bases at J, with 11 bases in the middle. CDR3 sequence reads: CASSFLGRDTEAFF. DNA of the CDR3: TGTGCCAGCAGCTTCTTGGGGCGAGACACTGAAGCTTTCTTT. Full variable domain (rest looked up from reference TRBV7-9 and TRBJ1-1): DTGVSQNPRHKITKRGQNVTFRCDPISEHNRLYWYRQTLGQGPEFLTYFQNEAQLEKSRLLSDRFSAERPKGSFSTLEIQRTEQGDSAMYLCASSFLGRDTEAFFGQGTRLTVV.

The chain carries TRBV5-4 and TRBJ2-4, with D unresolved. Trimming shortened V by 4 bases and J by 5 bases, and 10 bases separated the two germline ends. Germline V gene data show CDR1 as SGHNT and CDR2 as YYREEE (reference sequence). The CDR3 consists of 13 residues. In DNA form, the CDR3 reads TGTGCCAGCAGCCAAAGTCAGGAAAACATTCAGTACTTC. This sequence encodes CASSQSQENIQYF.

CDR3 bases: TGTGCCAGCAGCTTACTTGGGACTAGCGACTACAATGAGCAGTTCTTC. This sequence encodes CASSLLGTSDYNEQFF. The V call is TRBV7-2, the J call TRBJ2-1, with TRBD2 matching 10 bases. The CDR3 covers 16 residues. The J segment lost 3 bases and the V segment lost 2 bases, leaving 4 bases of the junction unmatched. Germline V gene sequence: CDR1 SGHTA, CDR2 FQGNSA. The variable domain in full, with the rest retrieved from reference TRBV7-2 and TRBJ2-1, is GAGVSQSPSNKVTEKGKDVELRCDPISGHTALYWYRQSLGQGLEFLIYFQGNSAPDKSGLPSDRFSAERTGGSVSTLTIQRTQQEDSAVYLCASSLLGTSDYNEQFFGPGTRLTVL.

The J gene is TRBJ1-2, the V gene TRBV5-1; 7 bases match TRBD1. The CDR3 has 13 amino acids. J lost 2 bases, V lost 4 bases, and 2 bases had no gene match. Germline V lookup: CDR1 SGHRS, CDR2 YFSETQ. The DNA of the CDR3 is TGCGCCAGCAGCCGGGACAGCAACTATGGCTACACCTTC. Its protein is CASSRDSNYGYTF. Full variable domain (remainder filled in from reference TRBV5-1 and TRBJ1-2): KAGVTQTPRYLIKTRGQQVTLSCSPISGHRSVSWYQQTPGQGLQFLFEYFSETQRNKGNFPGRFSGRQFSNSRSEMNVSTLELGDSALYLCASSRDSNYGYTFGSGTRLTVV.

This clone was detected a few times. The chain carries TRBV28 and TRBJ1-5, with D possibly TRBD1 on 6 matching bases. Per the germline V gene, CDR1 is MDHEN and CDR2 is SYDVKM. V lost 4 bases to trimming and J lost 4 bases, with 11 bases between them. The CDR3 covers 14 residues. CDR3 in DNA: TGTGCCAGCAGTTCCGGACAGCTAAATCAGCCCCAGCATTTT. It specifies CASSSGQLNQPQHF.

The V gene is TRBV11-1, the J gene TRBJ2-7; the match to TRBD1 covers 7 bases. CDR3 length equals 13 residues. Germline CDR1 reads SGHAT; CDR2 reads FQDESV (reference sequence). The J segment lost 7 bases and the V segment lost 7 bases, leaving 10 bases of the junction unmatched. The CDR3 is CASTQTGPGEQYF. For the CDR3, the DNA is TGTGCCAGCACCCAGACAGGGCCGGGGGAGCAGTACTTC.

The rearrangement uses TRBV5-1 and TRBJ2-3; 7 bases agree with TRBD1. The germline gives CDR1 SGHRS, CDR2 YFSETQ. Trimming removed 4 bases from V and 0 bases from J; junction bases left unmatched: 5. The CDR3 extends over 15 amino acids. In nucleotides, the CDR3 is TGCGCCAGCAGCAAGGGGGCGGATAGCACAGATACGCAGTATTTT. This translates into CASSKGADSTDTQYF.

CDR3 in amino acids: CAWRLTGSEAFF. CDR3 sequence (DNA): TGTGCCTGGCGCCTGACAGGGAGTGAAGCTTTCTTT. V is TRBV30 and J is TRBJ1-1; 7 positions agree with TRBD1. CDR1 GTSNPN and CDR2 SVGIG come from the germline V gene (reference sequence). This CDR3 contains 12 residues. The V gene end was trimmed by 5 bases and the J gene end by 7 bases; junction bases not matched to a gene: 7.

The V call is TRBV13, the J call TRBJ2-1; no clear D gene. The CDR3 length is 13 residues. V was cut by 1 base and J by 8 bases, with 9 bases left in between. CDR1 is PRHDT, CDR2 FYEKMQ, per germline (reference sequence). The CDR3 is CASSLVRSYEQFF. As DNA, the CDR3 is TGTGCCAGCAGCTTAGTGAGGTCGTATGAGCAGTTCTTC.

The sample holds a few counts of this clone. The chain's CDR3 is CASSLVERGKASYEQYF. CDR3 nucleotide sequence: TGTGCCAGCAGCTTAGTAGAGAGGGGGAAGGCCTCCTACGAGCAGTACTTC. This chain links TRBV7-9 with TRBJ2-7; weak D call: TRBD1 (6 bases). The CDR3 contains 17 residues. V dropped 1 base and J dropped 0 bases, with 16 bases sitting between them. Germline V CDR1 and CDR2: SEHNR, FQNEAQ (reference sequence).

CDR3 in DNA: TGCGCCAGCAGCAAGGGACTAGCAGAAGAGACCCAGTACTTC. This codes for CASSKGLAEETQYF. The rearrangement joins TRBV5-1 to TRBJ2-5; 9 bases line up with TRBD2. Germline CDR1 is SGHRS and CDR2 is YFSETQ. The CDR3 covers 14 residues. V trimming: 4 bases; J trimming: 3 bases; junction bases outside the gene matches: 4.

This chain links TRBV13 with TRBJ2-5; TRBD1 might be the D (6 bases). TRBJ2-7 explains the end of the DNA better; the J call may be wrong. The CDR3 loop spans 15 amino acids. CDR1 is PRHDT, CDR2 FYEKMQ, per germline (reference sequence). CDR3 in DNA: TGTGCCAGCAGCCCAGACAGGAAACCCTCCTACGAGCAGTACTTC. It yields the protein CASSPDRKPSYEQYF.

V is TRBV19 and J is TRBJ1-3; TRBD1 might be the D (5 bases). The CDR3 covers 17 residues. Per the germline V gene, CDR1 is LNHDA and CDR2 is SQIVND (reference sequence). Trimming cost V 3 bases and J 0 bases, with 15 bases left between them. This CDR3 reads CASSISWGRSSGNTIYF. CDR3 coding DNA: TGTGCCAGTAGTATCTCTTGGGGCAGGAGCTCTGGAAACACCATATATTTT.

The chain recombines TRBV7-3 with TRBJ2-7; TRBD1 matches 8 bases. The CDR3 consists of 13 residues. Germline CDR1 SGHTA, CDR2 FQGTGA. The V gene end was trimmed by 9 bases and the J gene end by 6 bases; junction bases not matched to a gene: 10. CDR3 nucleotide sequence: TGTGCCAGTAAACAGGGGGGTCGGGTCGAGCAGTACTTC. It translates to CASKQGGRVEQYF. The whole variable domain, remainder taken from reference TRBV7-3 and TRBJ2-7, is GAGVSQTPSNKVTEKGKYVELRCDPISGHTALYWYRQSLGQGPEFLIYFQGTGAADDSGLPNDRFFAVRPEGSVSTLKIQRTERGDSAVYLCASKQGGRVEQYFGPGTRLTVT.